Here is one T cell receptor (beta chain) with its context. What it binds is not known. This entry comes from a study of T cells expressing NK-cell markers. Across the study: It was sorted CD3+CD56-NKG2C+, CD3+CD56+NKG2C- and CD3+CD56+NKG2C+ T cells that provided the TCR beta repertoires.

TCRdb reanalyzed the 5' RACE reads and collapses them to one entry per CDR3 protein, without DNA. The sample shows 500,000 to 600,000 distinct CDR3 sequences, and around 4% sits with its ten largest clones. The CDR3 has 12 residues. General observations from the study: Whether expanded NKG2C+ T cell clones were HCMV-specific remained unclear. For four donors, these clonotypes were likewise the leading ones in the CD3+CD56-NKG2C+ fraction.

This chain uses TRBV12-3 or TRBV12-4 with TRBJ2-7; without DNA, the TCRdb call of TRBD1 cannot be checked. The sample taken for sequencing was blood T cells: a sorted CD56 or NKG2C T cell subset, CD4+ or CD8+ T cells, or bulk PBMC T cells (not recorded which). The receptor was isolated from a young man in good health. CDR3 region: CASSFSGLEQYF.